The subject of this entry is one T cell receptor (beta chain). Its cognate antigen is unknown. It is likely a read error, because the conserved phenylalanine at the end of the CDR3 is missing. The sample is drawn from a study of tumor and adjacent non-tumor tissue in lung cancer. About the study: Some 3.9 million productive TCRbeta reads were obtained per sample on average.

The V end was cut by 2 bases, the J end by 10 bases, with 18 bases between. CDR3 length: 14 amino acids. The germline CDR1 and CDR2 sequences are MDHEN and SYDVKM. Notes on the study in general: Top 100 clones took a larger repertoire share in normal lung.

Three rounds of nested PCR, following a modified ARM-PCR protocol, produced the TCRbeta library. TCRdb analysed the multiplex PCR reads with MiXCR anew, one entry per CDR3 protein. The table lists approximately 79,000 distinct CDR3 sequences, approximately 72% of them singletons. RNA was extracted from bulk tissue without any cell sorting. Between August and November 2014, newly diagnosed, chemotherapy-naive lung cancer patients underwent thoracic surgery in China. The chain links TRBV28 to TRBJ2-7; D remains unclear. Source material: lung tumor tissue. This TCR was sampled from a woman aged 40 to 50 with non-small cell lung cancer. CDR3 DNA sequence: TGTGCCAGCAGTTTACTGGCAGGTCGGGTCGAACAGTACTCC. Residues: CASSLLAGRVEQYS.